This T cell receptor (beta chain) derives from a study of T cells in Graves' hyperthyroidism and ophthalmopathy. Clinicians diagnosed patients from clinical symptoms, serum thyroxine and TRAb, thyroid ultrasound and orbital computed tomography. Findings of the study overall: By a 13 V-J model, ophthalmopathy was set apart from stable hyperthyroidism. A median 6.5 months before onset, the model predicted ophthalmopathy.

This clonotype has a single count. Its antigen is as yet unknown. Germline CDR1 is MDHEN and CDR2 is SYDVKM. The CDR3 runs 16 residues. Losses at the gene ends were 7 bases for V and 2 bases for J; bases not matched to a gene: 10. RNA transcripts yielded amplified TCR beta CDR3 regions. HTBI primers were the set used in a first-round RT-PCR of the TCR CDR3. TCRdb processed the multiplex PCR reads anew with MiXCR; each CDR3 protein has one entry. The table includes fewer than 700,000 distinct CDR3 sequences, under 20% detected once. The TCR originated in a woman aged 30 to 39 with Graves' hyperthyroidism. Sequences were obtained from blood. The chain combines TRBV28 with TRBJ2-5; TRBD2 matches at 10 bases. The CDR3 is CASKVLAGDVQETQYF. The CDR3 nucleotides are TGTGCCAGCAAGGTTCTAGCGGGAGATGTACAAGAGACCCAGTACTTC.